These 11 T cell receptor beta chains originate from one sample sequenced in a study of blood T cell repertoires in COVID-19. Sequencing was performed with immunoSEQ multiplex PCR; in TCRdb, only in-frame clones are kept and a portion is missing. Of 250,000 to 350,000 clones listed, about 89% are singletons. Sequencing was performed on peripheral blood. The receptors derive from a woman aged 25-40 years with COVID-19, enrolled during active disease.

This chain's CDR3 is CASSFDRGNQPQHF. In nucleotides, the CDR3 is TGTGCCAGCAGCTTCGACCGCGGTAATCAGCCCCAGCATTTT. This chain connects TRBV5-5 to TRBJ1-5; D is unclear. The CDR3 consists of 14 residues. Germline lookup yields CDR1 SGHKS and CDR2 YYEKEE (reference sequence). Between the trimmed V and J ends, which lost 2 bases and 4 bases, there was a span of 10 bases.

The chain couples TRBV12-3 or TRBV12-4 to TRBJ1-6; tentative D call: TRBD1 (6 bases). CDR3 size: 12 residues. V shed 1 base and J shed 16 bases, with 11 bases lying between them. The CDR3 nucleotides are TGTGCCAGCAGTTTAGACAGGGCCTCACTCCACTTT. It codes for CASSLDRASLHF.

CDR3 residues: CASSLAGGSEYEQYF. The DNA for the CDR3 is TGTGCCAGCAGCTTAGCGGGGGGGTCGGAGTACGAGCAGTACTTC. The chain recombines TRBV7-2 with TRBJ2-7; 7 bases map to TRBD2. After removal of 0 bases from V and 4 bases from J, the junction contained 6 bases not matched to a gene. Germline V gene data show CDR1 as SGHTA and CDR2 as FQGNSA. The CDR3 is 15 residues long.

This chain connects TRBV9 to TRBJ2-1; 12 bases match TRBD2. The length of the CDR3 is 13 residues. In germline, CDR1 is SGDLS, CDR2 YYNGEE. The ends lost 4 bases at V and 10 bases at J; junction bases unmatched: 3. In DNA form, the CDR3 reads TGTGCCAGCAGCAAAGGGACTAGCGGGGAGCAGTTCTTC. This gives the protein CASSKGTSGEQFF.

The J gene is TRBJ1-2, the V gene TRBV18; 7 bases line up with TRBD1. J was trimmed by 7 bases and V by 3 bases; bases with no gene match: 11. Germline V lookup: CDR1 KGHSH, CDR2 LQKENI. This CDR3 comprises 15 residues. The CDR3 reads CASSPSGTEFGGYTF. For the CDR3, the DNA is TGTGCCAGCTCACCGTCCGGGACAGAGTTTGGTGGCTACACCTTC. The variable domain in full, completed from reference TRBV18 and TRBJ1-2, reads NAGVMQNPRHLVRRRGQEARLRCSPMKGHSHVYWYRQLPEEGLKFMVYLQKENIIDESGMPKERFSAEFPKEGPSILRIQQVVRGDSAAYFCASSPSGTEFGGYTFGSGTRLTVV.

This clone was observed a single time. In DNA, the CDR3 is TGTGCCAGCAGTTTCGGACAGGGGGGCTACACCTTC. The encoded protein is CASSFGQGGYTF. The V call is TRBV28, the J call TRBJ1-2; 9 bases line up with TRBD1. The CDR3 loop spans 12 amino acids. Trimming at V came to 3 bases and at J to 8 bases, leaving 1 base not matched to a gene. From germline, CDR1 is MDHEN and CDR2 SYDVKM.

The chain uses TRBV2 and TRBJ1-2; 8 bases align to TRBD1. The V gene end was trimmed by 9 bases and the J gene end by 0 bases; junction bases not matched to a gene: 6. The germline V gene has CDR1 SNHLY and CDR2 FYNNEI. The CDR3 has 14 residues. CDR3 sequence (DNA): TGTGCCAGGGACGACAGGGGAGCTAACTATGGCTACACCTTC. This translates into CARDDRGANYGYTF.

A word on this clone: At the DNA level, this CDR3 is encoded by other sequences in the same sample as well. V usage is TRBV9 and J usage is TRBJ2-2, with 10 bases aligning to TRBD2. The CDR3 covers 14 residues. Trimming removed 1 base from V and 6 bases from J; junction bases left unmatched: 0. Germline CDR1 and CDR2: SGDLS and YYNGEE. In DNA form, the CDR3 reads TGTGCCAGCAGCGTACTAGCGGGAGCCGGGGAGCTGTTTTTT. Protein sequence: CASSVLAGAGELFF.

The chain recombines TRBV2 with TRBJ2-7; D is possibly TRBD2 (6 bases). In germline, CDR1 is SNHLY, CDR2 FYNNEI. V was cut by 7 bases and J by 3 bases, with 13 bases left in between. This CDR3 spans 13 amino acids. CDR3: CASMGLASYEQYF. CDR3 bases: TGTGCCAGCATGGGTCTAGCGAGCTACGAGCAGTACTTC.

This sequence joins TRBV2 and TRBJ1-1, with 7 bases identical to TRBD1. The CDR3 sequence is 14 residues long. Trimming removed 6 bases from V and 1 base from J; junction bases left unmatched: 5. Germline CDR1 is SNHLY and CDR2 is FYNNEI. The CDR3 spells CASRLGTENTEAFF. The CDR3 bases are TGTGCCAGCAGACTCGGGACAGAGAACACTGAAGCTTTCTTT.

The chain couples TRBV25-1 to TRBJ2-3; 8 nucleotides line up with TRBD2. V was clipped by 0 bases and J by 6 bases; unmatched bases: 11. From germline, CDR1 is MGHDK and CDR2 SYGVNS. The CDR3 is made up of 17 amino acids. The DNA of the CDR3 is TGTGCCAGCAGTGAATATAGAGGGGGAGCGGGAGAGGATACGCAGTATTTT. This encodes CASSEYRGGAGEDTQYF.